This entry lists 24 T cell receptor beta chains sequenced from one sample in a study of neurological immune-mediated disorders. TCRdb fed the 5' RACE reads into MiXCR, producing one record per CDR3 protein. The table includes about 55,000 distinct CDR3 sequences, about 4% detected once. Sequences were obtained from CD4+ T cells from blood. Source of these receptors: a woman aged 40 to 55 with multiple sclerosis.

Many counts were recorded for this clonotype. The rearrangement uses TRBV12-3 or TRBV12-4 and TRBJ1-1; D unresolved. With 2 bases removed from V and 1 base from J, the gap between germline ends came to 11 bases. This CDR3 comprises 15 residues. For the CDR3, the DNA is TGTGCCAGCAGTTTATGGGGAATGGGGAACACTGAAGCTTTCTTT. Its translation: CASSLWGMGNTEAFF.

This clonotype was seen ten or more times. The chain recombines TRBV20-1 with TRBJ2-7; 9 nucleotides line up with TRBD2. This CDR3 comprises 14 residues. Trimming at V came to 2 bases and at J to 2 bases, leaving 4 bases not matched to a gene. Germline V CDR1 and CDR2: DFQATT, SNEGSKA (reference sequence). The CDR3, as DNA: TGCAGTGCTAGATTTAGCGGGGGTCCCTACGAGCAGTACTTC. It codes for CSARFSGGPYEQYF.

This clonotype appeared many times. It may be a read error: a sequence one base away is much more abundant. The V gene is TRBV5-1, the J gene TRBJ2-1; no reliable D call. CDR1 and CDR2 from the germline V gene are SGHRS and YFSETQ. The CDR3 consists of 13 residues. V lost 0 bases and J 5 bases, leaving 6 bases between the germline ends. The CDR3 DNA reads TGCGCCAGCAGCTTGGGACACAACAATGAGCAGTTCTTC. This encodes CASSLGHNNEQFF.

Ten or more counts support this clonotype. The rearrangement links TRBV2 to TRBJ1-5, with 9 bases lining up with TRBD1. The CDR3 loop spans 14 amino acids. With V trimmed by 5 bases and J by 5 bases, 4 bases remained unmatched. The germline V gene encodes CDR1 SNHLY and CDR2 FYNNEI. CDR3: CASSSQGADQPQHF. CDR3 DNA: TGTGCCAGCAGTTCACAGGGGGCGGATCAGCCCCAGCATTTT.

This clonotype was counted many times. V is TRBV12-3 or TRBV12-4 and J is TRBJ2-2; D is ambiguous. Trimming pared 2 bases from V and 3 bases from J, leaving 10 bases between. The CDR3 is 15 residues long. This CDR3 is CASSLSRSYTGELFF. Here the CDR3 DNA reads TGTGCCAGCAGTTTAAGCAGGTCCTACACCGGGGAGCTGTTTTTT.

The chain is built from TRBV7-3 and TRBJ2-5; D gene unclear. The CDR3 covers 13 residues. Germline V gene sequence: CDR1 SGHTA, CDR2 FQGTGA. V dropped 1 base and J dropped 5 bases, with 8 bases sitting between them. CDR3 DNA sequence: TGTGCCAGCAGCTTAAGGGGTTTGGAGACCCAGTACTTC. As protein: CASSLRGLETQYF.

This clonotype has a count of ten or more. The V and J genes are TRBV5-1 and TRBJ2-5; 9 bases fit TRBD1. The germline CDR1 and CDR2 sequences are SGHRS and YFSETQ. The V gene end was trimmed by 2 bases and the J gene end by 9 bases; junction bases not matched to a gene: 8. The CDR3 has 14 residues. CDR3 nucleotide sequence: TGCGCCAGCAGCTTTACGGGACAGGGTGGTGCCCAGTACTTC. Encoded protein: CASSFTGQGGAQYF.

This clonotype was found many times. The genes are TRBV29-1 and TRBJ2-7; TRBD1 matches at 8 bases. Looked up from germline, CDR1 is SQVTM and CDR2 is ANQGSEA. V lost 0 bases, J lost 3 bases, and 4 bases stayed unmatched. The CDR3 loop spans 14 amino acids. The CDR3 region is CSVEDPGQVYEQYF. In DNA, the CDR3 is TGCAGCGTTGAAGATCCGGGACAGGTCTACGAGCAGTACTTC.

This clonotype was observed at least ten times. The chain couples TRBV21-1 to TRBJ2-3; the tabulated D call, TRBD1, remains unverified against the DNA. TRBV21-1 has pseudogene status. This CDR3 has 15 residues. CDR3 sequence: CASSRRGSSTDTQYF. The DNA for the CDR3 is TGTGCCAGCAGCCGGCGGGGCAGTAGCACAGATACGCAGTATTTT.

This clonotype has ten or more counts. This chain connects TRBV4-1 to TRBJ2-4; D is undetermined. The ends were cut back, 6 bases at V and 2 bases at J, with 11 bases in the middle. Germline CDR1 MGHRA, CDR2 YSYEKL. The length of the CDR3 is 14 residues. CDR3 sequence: CASRPERPKNIQYF. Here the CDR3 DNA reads TGCGCCAGCAGACCTGAAAGGCCCAAAAACATTCAGTACTTC.

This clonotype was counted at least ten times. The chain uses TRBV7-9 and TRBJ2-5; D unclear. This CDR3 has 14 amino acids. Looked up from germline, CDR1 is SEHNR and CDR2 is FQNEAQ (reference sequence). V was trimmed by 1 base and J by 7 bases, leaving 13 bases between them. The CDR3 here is CASSLGAGDGTQYF. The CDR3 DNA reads TGTGCCAGCAGCTTAGGGGCAGGTGATGGGACCCAGTACTTC.

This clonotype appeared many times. CDR3 DNA sequence: TGTGCCAGCACAATCGGGAATGAGCAGTTCTTC. Translated, it gives CASTIGNEQFF. The chain joins TRBV6-5 to TRBJ2-1; D ambiguous. The CDR3 runs 11 residues. With 7 bases removed from V and 7 bases from J, the gap between germline ends came to 8 bases. From germline, CDR1 is MNHEY and CDR2 SVGAGI.

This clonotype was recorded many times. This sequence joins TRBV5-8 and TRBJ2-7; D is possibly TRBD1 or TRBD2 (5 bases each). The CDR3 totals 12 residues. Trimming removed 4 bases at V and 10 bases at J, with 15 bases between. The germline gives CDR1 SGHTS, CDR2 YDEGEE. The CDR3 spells CASSAIGDQQYF. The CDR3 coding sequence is TGTGCCAGCAGCGCCATCGGGGACCAACAGTACTTC.

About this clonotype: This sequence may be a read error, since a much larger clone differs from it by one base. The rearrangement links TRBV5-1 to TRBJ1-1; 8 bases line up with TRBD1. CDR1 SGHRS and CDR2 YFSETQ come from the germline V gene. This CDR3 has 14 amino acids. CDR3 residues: CSSSDGQGVAEAFF. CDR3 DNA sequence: TGCTCCAGCAGCGACGGACAGGGAGTCGCTGAAGCTTTCTTT.

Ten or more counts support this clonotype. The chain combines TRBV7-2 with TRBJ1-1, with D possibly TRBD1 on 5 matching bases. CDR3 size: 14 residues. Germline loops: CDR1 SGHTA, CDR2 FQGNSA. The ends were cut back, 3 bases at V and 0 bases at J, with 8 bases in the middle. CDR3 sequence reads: CASSFDRMNTEAFF. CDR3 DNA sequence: TGTGCCAGCAGCTTTGACAGAATGAACACTGAAGCTTTCTTT.

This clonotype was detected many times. CDR3 residues: CASSLGTISGGAENEQFF. CDR3 nucleotide sequence: TGTGCCAGCAGCTTAGGAACTATTAGCGGGGGGGCCGAGAATGAGCAGTTCTTC. The chain links TRBV7-8 to TRBJ2-1; 11 bases map to TRBD2. The CDR3 runs 18 residues. Looked up from germline, CDR1 is SGHVS and CDR2 is FQNEAQ. V dropped 1 base and J dropped 7; count of bases not matched to a gene: 12. Drawing the rest from reference TRBV7-8 and TRBJ2-1, the complete variable domain is GAGVSQSPRYKVAKRGQDVALRCDPISGHVSLFWYQQALGQGPEFLTYFQNEAQLDKSGLPSDRFFAERPEGSVSTLKIQRTQQEDSAVYLCASSLGTISGGAENEQFFGPGTRLTVL.

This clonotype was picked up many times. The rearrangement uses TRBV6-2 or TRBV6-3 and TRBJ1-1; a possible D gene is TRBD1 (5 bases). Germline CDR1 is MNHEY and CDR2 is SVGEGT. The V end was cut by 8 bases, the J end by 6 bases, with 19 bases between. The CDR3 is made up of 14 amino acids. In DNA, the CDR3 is TGTGCCAGCTCGGGGGGGACCCCCTTAGCTGAAGCTTTCTTT. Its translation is CASSGGTPLAEAFF.

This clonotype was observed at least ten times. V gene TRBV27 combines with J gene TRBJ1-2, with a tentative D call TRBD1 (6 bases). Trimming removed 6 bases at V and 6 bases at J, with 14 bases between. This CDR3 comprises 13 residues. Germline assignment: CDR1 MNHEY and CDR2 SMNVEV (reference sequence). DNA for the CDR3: TGTGCCAGCAGGTCCCCAGGGGAGGATGGCTACACCTTC. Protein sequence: CASRSPGEDGYTF.

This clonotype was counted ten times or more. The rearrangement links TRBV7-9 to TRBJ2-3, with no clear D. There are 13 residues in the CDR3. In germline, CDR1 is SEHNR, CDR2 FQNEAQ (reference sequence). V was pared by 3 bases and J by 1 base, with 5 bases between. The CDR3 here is CASSFFGTDTQYF. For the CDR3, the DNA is TGTGCCAGCAGCTTTTTCGGCACAGATACGCAGTATTTT.

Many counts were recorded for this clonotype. CDR3 nucleotides: TGTGCCAGCAGTTCCCTCCCCCTAGCAACCCTTTACAATGAGCAGTTCTTC. Protein: CASSSLPLATLYNEQFF. The V gene is TRBV27, the J gene TRBJ2-1; a weak D match, TRBD2 (5 bases). CDR1 is MNHEY and CDR2 is SMNVEV in the germline V gene (reference sequence). The CDR3 spans 17 residues. Deletions cut 4 bases from V and 4 bases from J, with 20 bases between.

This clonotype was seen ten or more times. The CDR3 DNA follows: TGTGCCACCCAAGGGGGTGGAAACACCATATATTTT. Amino acids: CATQGGGNTIYF. The genes are TRBV6-6 and TRBJ1-3; possible D gene TRBD1, 6 bases. CDR3 size: 12 residues. The germline CDR1 and CDR2 sequences are MNHNY and SVGAGI (reference sequence). Trimming stripped 10 bases from V and 3 bases from J, with 10 bases between.

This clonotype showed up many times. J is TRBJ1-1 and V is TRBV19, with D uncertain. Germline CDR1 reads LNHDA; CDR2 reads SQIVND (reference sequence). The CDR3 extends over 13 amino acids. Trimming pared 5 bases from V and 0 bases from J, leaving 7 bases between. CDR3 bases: TGTGCCAGTAGTCCAGGACTGAACACTGAAGCTTTCTTT. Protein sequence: CASSPGLNTEAFF.

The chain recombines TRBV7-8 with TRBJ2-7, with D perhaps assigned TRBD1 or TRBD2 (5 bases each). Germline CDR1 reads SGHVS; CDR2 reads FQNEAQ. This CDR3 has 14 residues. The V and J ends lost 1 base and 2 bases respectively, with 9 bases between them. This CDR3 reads CASSLGRGAYEQYF. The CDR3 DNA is TGTGCCAGCAGCTTAGGGCGAGGGGCCTACGAGCAGTACTTC.

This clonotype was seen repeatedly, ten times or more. The CDR3, as DNA: TGCGCCAGCAGCCAAGTTTCACAGGGGATAAACTATGGCTACACCTTC. Translation: CASSQVSQGINYGYTF. J is TRBJ1-2 and V is TRBV4-1; 7 bases agree with TRBD1. The germline gives CDR1 MGHRA, CDR2 YSYEKL. The CDR3 sequence is 16 residues long. Unmatched junction bases numbered 7, after V lost 1 base and J lost 2 bases.